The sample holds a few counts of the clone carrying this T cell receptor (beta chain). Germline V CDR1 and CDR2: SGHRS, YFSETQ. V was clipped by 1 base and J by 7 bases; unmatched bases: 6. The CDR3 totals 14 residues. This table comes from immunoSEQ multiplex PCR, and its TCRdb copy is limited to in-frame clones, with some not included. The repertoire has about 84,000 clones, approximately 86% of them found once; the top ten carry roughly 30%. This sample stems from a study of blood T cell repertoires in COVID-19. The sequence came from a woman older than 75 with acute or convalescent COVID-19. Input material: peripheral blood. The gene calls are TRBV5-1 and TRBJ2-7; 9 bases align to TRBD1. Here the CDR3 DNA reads TGCGCCAGCAGCTTGACAGGGGGCTTGGGAGAGCAGTACTTC. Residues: CASSLTGGLGEQYF.